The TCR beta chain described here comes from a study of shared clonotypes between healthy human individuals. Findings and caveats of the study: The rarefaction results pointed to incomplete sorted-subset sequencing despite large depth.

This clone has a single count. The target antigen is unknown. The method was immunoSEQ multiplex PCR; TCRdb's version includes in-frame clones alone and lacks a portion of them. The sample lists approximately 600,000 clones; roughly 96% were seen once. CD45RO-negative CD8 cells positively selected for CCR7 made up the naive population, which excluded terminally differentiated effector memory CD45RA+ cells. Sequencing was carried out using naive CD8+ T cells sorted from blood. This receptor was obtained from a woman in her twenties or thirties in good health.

This CDR3 is CASRTGTQETQYF. The CDR3, as DNA: TGTGCCAGCAGAACCGGGACACAAGAGACCCAGTACTTC. The chain carries TRBV2 and TRBJ2-5; TRBD1 might be the D (6 bases). In germline, CDR1 is SNHLY, CDR2 FYNNEI. The V end lost 6 bases, the J end lost 2 bases, and 10 bases lay between the germline ends. The CDR3 length is 13 residues.